This T cell receptor beta chain was retrieved from a study of identical twins. The V and J ends lost 3 bases and 8 bases, in that order; junction bases with no gene match: 11. Per the germline V gene, CDR1 is SGHRS and CDR2 is YFSETQ. This CDR3 contains 16 residues. This clonotype was picked up many times. Its antigen is unknown. Regarding the study as a whole: For cord blood, abundant beta clonotypes had fewer insertions, unlike memory repertoires, which showed none. Weaker excess twin sharing was observed in beta out-of-frame sequences. Conclusions relied on cross-sectional statistical analysis, not following the same donors.

TCRdb re-called the 5' RACE reads through MiXCR, storing one row per CDR3 protein. Of approximately 670,000 distinct CDR3 sequences in the sample, 6% to 6.5% are singletons; the top ten hold about 1.8%. This receptor was identified in a man aged 18 to 29 in good health. The specimen sequenced was naive T cells sorted from blood. The chain carries TRBV5-1 and TRBJ1-6, with TRBD1 identical over 7 bases. This CDR3 reads CASSSSEGAVYSPLHF. The CDR3 coding sequence is TGCGCCAGCAGCTCTAGCGAGGGGGCGGTTTATTCACCCCTCCACTTT.